Below, 24 T cell receptor beta chains from the same sample are listed, as sequenced in a study of human T cells and chemical hapten exposure listed by TCRdb under 2021. The library was produced with RACE. Sequencing instrument: NextSeq 500. TCRdb reprocessed the public reads (quality trimming at Q25 with fastp, clone calling with MiXCR) and kept in-frame beta chains. CDR3 protein duplicates are merged, each entry listing the most common genes and DNA. The sample has about 130,000 distinct CDR3 sequences on record, more than 7.5% of them singletons. The ten largest clones capture around 1.9% of the sample. The intended sense of this specimen's time point label: healthy volunteer bleed at 2 weeks. Total RNA was isolated from unfractionated whole blood collected in Tempus Blood RNA tubes. Sequencing used whole blood. Receptors were obtained from a male donor in good health. Some clones in this sample may be carry-over from other donors' samples.

This clonotype was found many times. The chain combines TRBV9 with TRBJ1-1; D remains ambiguous. CDR3 length: 17 amino acids. With 0 bases removed from V and 3 bases from J, the gap between germline ends came to 18 bases. The V gene's germline CDR1 is SGDLS and CDR2 YYNGEE. Here the CDR3 DNA reads TGTGCCAGCAGCGTAGCCCTCGGGGTCCCAGGATACACTGAAGCTTTCTTT. Its protein product is CASSVALGVPGYTEAFF.

The chain couples TRBV15 to TRBJ1-3; D not resolved. Trimming left V 1 base short and J 0 bases short, with 13 bases between. This CDR3 spans 17 amino acids. Germline CDR1 reads LNHNV; CDR2 reads YYDKDF (reference sequence). The CDR3 nucleotides are TGTGCCACCAGCAGAGCCTTAGGGTTAAGCTCTGGAAACACCATATATTTT. Amino acid sequence: CATSRALGLSSGNTIYF. The entire variable domain, with the rest obtained from reference TRBV15 and TRBJ1-3, is as follows: DAMVIQNPRYQVTQFGKPVTLSCSQTLNHNVMYWYQQKSSQAPKLLFHYYDKDFNNEADTPDNFQSRRPNTSFCFLDIRSPGLGDTAMYLCATSRALGLSSGNTIYFGEGSWLTVV.

The genes are TRBV7-2 and TRBJ1-1; no reliable D call. CDR3 length: 13 amino acids. In germline, CDR1 is SGHTA, CDR2 FQGNSA. V lost 4 bases and J lost 5, with 11 bases in between. CDR3 loop: CASSSDYRTEAFF. In DNA form, the CDR3 reads TGTGCCAGCAGCTCGGATTATAGAACTGAAGCTTTCTTT.

The chain combines TRBV29-1 with TRBJ2-6; 7 nucleotides match TRBD1. This CDR3 has 15 residues. CDR1 is SQVTM and CDR2 is ANQGSEA in the germline V gene. After removal of 4 bases from V and 2 bases from J, the junction contained 5 bases not matched to a gene. The CDR3 loop is CSVVSGGAGANVLTF. The CDR3 DNA reads as TGCAGCGTTGTTTCAGGGGGTGCTGGGGCCAACGTCCTGACTTTC.

This clonotype was observed a few times. The gene calls are TRBV7-9 and TRBJ1-4; no reliable D call. The V end was cut by 1 base, the J end by 0 bases, with 6 bases between. The CDR3 extends over 15 amino acids. CDR1 and CDR2 from the germline V gene are SEHNR and FQNEAQ (reference sequence). The CDR3 bases are TGTGCCAGCAGCTTAGGGCGTCCAACTAATGAAAAACTGTTTTTT. Amino acids: CASSLGRPTNEKLFF.

This clonotype occurred a few times. This chain links TRBV5-1 with TRBJ2-7; D remains unclear. CDR1 SGHRS and CDR2 YFSETQ come from the germline V gene. The V gene lost 0 bases and the J gene lost 6 bases, with 10 bases spanning the gap. The CDR3 length is 13 residues. The CDR3 sequence is CASSLDPVTEQYF. In DNA form, the CDR3 reads TGCGCCAGCAGCTTGGATCCGGTCACCGAGCAGTACTTC. The complete variable domain, with remaining parts taken from reference TRBV5-1 and TRBJ2-7, reads KAGVTQTPRYLIKTRGQQVTLSCSPISGHRSVSWYQQTPGQGLQFLFEYFSETQRNKGNFPGRFSGRQFSNSRSEMNVSTLELGDSALYLCASSLDPVTEQYFGPGTRLTVT.

This clonotype was recorded at least ten times. The chain has TRBV6-5 and TRBJ1-6; a weak D match, TRBD1 (5 bases). Trimming cost V 5 bases and J 7 bases, with 9 bases left between them. The V gene's germline CDR1 is MNHEY and CDR2 SVGAGI. This CDR3 contains 13 residues. CDR3 coding DNA: TGTGCCAGCAGTGGCAGGGTGAATTCACCCCTCCACTTT. Translated, it gives CASSGRVNSPLHF.

The rearrangement joins TRBV7-9 to TRBJ2-2, with TRBD1 matching over 9 bases. This CDR3 contains 15 residues. The V gene's germline CDR1 is SEHNR and CDR2 FQNEAQ (reference sequence). Unmatched junction bases numbered 5, after V lost 6 bases and J lost 3 bases. CDR3 sequence (DNA): TGTGCCAGCAGTCCAGACAGGGGGGACACCGGGGAGCTGTTTTTT. Translated: CASSPDRGDTGELFF.

CDR3 DNA sequence: TGCAGCGTTGGAGGGGCCTACACTGAAGCTTTCTTT. The encoded protein is CSVGGAYTEAFF. The rearrangement joins TRBV29-1 to TRBJ1-1, with D perhaps matching TRBD1 (5 bases). Germline values: CDR1 SQVTM, CDR2 ANQGSEA. The CDR3 loop spans 12 amino acids. With 4 bases removed from V and 3 bases from J, the gap between germline ends came to 9 bases.

This clonotype was counted a few times. The chain carries TRBV5-4 and TRBJ1-5; 8 nucleotides agree with TRBD1. Germline V gives CDR1 SGHNT, CDR2 YYREEE (reference sequence). V lost 0 bases to trimming and J lost 2 bases; unmatched junction nucleotides: 7. The CDR3 covers 17 residues. In DNA form, the CDR3 reads TGTGCCAGCAGCTTGGGTGGACAGGGCGGTCGCAATCAGCCCCAGCATTTT. Amino acid sequence: CASSLGGQGGRNQPQHF.

The table lists this clonotype with a few counts. The gene calls are TRBV19 and TRBJ2-7; TRBD1 matches 12 bases. The CDR3 extends over 17 amino acids. V was clipped by 5 bases and J by 2 bases; unmatched bases: 10. The germline V gene encodes CDR1 LNHDA and CDR2 SQIVND (reference sequence). This CDR3 is CASSSQPGQGATYEQYF. The CDR3 DNA reads as TGTGCCAGTAGTTCTCAACCGGGACAGGGGGCTACCTACGAGCAGTACTTC. Complete variable domain (other parts from reference TRBV19 and TRBJ2-7): DGGITQSPKYLFRKEGQNVTLSCEQNLNHDAMYWYRQDPGQGLRLIYYSQIVNDFQKGDIAEGYSVSREKKESFPLTVTSAQKNPTAFYLCASSSQPGQGATYEQYFGPGTRLTVT.

The chain employs TRBV5-6 and TRBJ1-2, with 8 bases fitting TRBD1. Germline V gives CDR1 SGHDT, CDR2 YYEEEE. The CDR3 extends over 14 amino acids. V dropped 1 base and J dropped 7; count of bases not matched to a gene: 6. The CDR3 region is CASSLSGQEGGYTF. The CDR3 DNA follows: TGTGCCAGCAGCTTGTCGGGACAGGAAGGTGGCTACACCTTC.

This clonotype was counted at least ten times. J is TRBJ1-5 and V is TRBV18; D is unresolved. V lost 3 bases and J lost 6, with 12 bases in between. The CDR3 length is 14 residues. Germline V lookup: CDR1 KGHSH, CDR2 LQKENI. CDR3 DNA sequence: TGTGCCAGCTCACCTTCTGGGGAGCTTCAGCCCCAGCATTTT. It is translated as CASSPSGELQPQHF.

This clonotype was detected many times. The rearrangement links TRBV20-1 to TRBJ2-7; 8 bases are shared with TRBD1. Per the germline V gene, CDR1 is DFQATT and CDR2 is SNEGSKA (reference sequence). The CDR3 length is 16 residues. The trim removed 5 bases at V and 0 bases at J, leaving 12 bases unmatched. In DNA form, the CDR3 reads TGCAGTGCTCCCGGGACAGGCATTTTTAGCTCCTACGAGCAGTACTTC. It codes for CSAPGTGIFSSYEQYF.

This clonotype has more than one count but fewer than ten. This sequence joins TRBV7-9 and TRBJ1-1; tentative D call: TRBD1 (6 bases). Trimming cost V 5 bases and J 4 bases, with 17 bases left between them. The CDR3 extends over 15 amino acids. Germline V gene sequence: CDR1 SEHNR, CDR2 FQNEAQ (reference sequence). As DNA, the CDR3 is TGTGCCAGCAGCCCCCGGGTGGGCAGGGGCACTGAAGCTTTCTTT. Protein product: CASSPRVGRGTEAFF.

The chain uses TRBV18 and TRBJ1-4; D is ambiguous. Trimming took 5 bases from V and 4 from J, leaving 11 bases between them. The length of the CDR3 is 14 residues. Germline V lookup: CDR1 KGHSH, CDR2 LQKENI. The CDR3 DNA reads TGTGCCAGCTCAACGGGCCAGATTAATGAAAAACTGTTTTTT. Translating gives CASSTGQINEKLFF.

At least ten counts were recorded for this clonotype. This sequence joins TRBV7-2 and TRBJ2-3; D gene ambiguous. Trimming pared 1 base from V and 2 bases from J, leaving 7 bases between. This CDR3 has 14 residues. Germline V gene sequence: CDR1 SGHTA, CDR2 FQGNSA. The CDR3 reads CASSLVADTDTQYF. CDR3 coding DNA: TGTGCCAGCAGCTTAGTAGCAGACACAGATACGCAGTATTTT.

This clonotype was seen repeatedly, ten times or more. The chain carries TRBV4-1 and TRBJ1-1; TRBD1 matches 10 bases. The CDR3 runs to 13 residues. Germline trimming cut 5 bases from V and 6 bases from J; bases unmatched to any gene: 3. Germline CDR1 reads MGHRA; CDR2 reads YSYEKL. The CDR3 protein is CASSYGQGAEAFF. The DNA for the CDR3 is TGCGCCAGCAGCTATGGACAGGGGGCTGAAGCTTTCTTT.

This clonotype came up a few times. The chain has TRBV5-1 and TRBJ1-5; D gene uncertain. V lost 4 bases, J lost 2 bases, and 10 bases lay in between. This CDR3 is 14 amino acids long. Germline values: CDR1 SGHRS, CDR2 YFSETQ. CDR3 sequence: CASSVDTRNQPQHF. Here the CDR3 DNA reads TGCGCCAGCAGCGTTGACACTCGCAATCAGCCCCAGCATTTT.

The rearrangement joins TRBV19 to TRBJ1-5, with unresolved D. V was shortened by 1 base and J by 0 bases, with 7 bases between the two germline ends. There are 15 residues in the CDR3. Looked up from germline, CDR1 is LNHDA and CDR2 is SQIVND (reference sequence). CDR3 protein: CASSIVRDSNQPQHF. The CDR3 DNA reads as TGTGCCAGTAGTATAGTAAGGGATAGCAATCAGCCCCAGCATTTT.

This clonotype showed up just a few times. The V gene is TRBV2, the J gene TRBJ2-1; D may match TRBD1 or TRBD2 (5 bases each). CDR1 and CDR2 from the germline V gene are SNHLY and FYNNEI. The V end lost 5 bases, the J end lost 13 bases, and 12 bases lay between the germline ends. The CDR3 loop spans 11 amino acids. The CDR3 here is CASSSPGPQFF. CDR3 sequence (DNA): TGTGCCAGCAGTTCTCCGGGACCTCAGTTCTTC.

The chain recombines TRBV4-1 with TRBJ2-1; D call uncertain. The CDR3 spans 13 residues. V dropped 2 bases and J dropped 6 bases, with 8 bases sitting between them. Germline lookup yields CDR1 MGHRA and CDR2 YSYEKL. CDR3 region: CASSQLPFNEQFF. The CDR3 DNA reads as TGCGCCAGCAGCCAACTACCATTCAATGAGCAGTTCTTC.

This clonotype has more than one count but fewer than ten. The chain couples TRBV5-5 to TRBJ2-7; TRBD1 aligns across 7 bases. V trimming: 0 bases; J trimming: 4 bases; junction bases outside the gene matches: 7. The CDR3 totals 15 residues. The germline gives CDR1 SGHKS, CDR2 YYEKEE (reference sequence). The DNA of the CDR3 is TGTGCCAGCAGCTTGGAGGCGACAGGGCTTTACGAGCAGTACTTC. It yields the protein CASSLEATGLYEQYF.

This clonotype came up many times. V and J are TRBV7-2 and TRBJ2-1, with D tentatively TRBD2 (5 bases). In germline, CDR1 is SGHTA, CDR2 FQGNSA. This CDR3 spans 12 amino acids. Trimming took 4 bases from V and 10 from J, leaving 11 bases between them. CDR3 bases: TGTGCCAGCAGCTCTGGACTGATGGAGCAGTTCTTC. Amino acid sequence: CASSSGLMEQFF.